This T cell receptor beta chain derives from a study of technical replicates of blood from several donors. Measured with immunoSEQ multiplex PCR; TCRdb has only the in-frame clones, and not every one. This sample has 55,000 to 80,000 clones, with about 90% found just once. Comment on this clone: The junction departs from germline at one end; a sequencing error may be responsible.

CDR1 is SEHNR and CDR2 is FQNEAQ in the germline V gene (reference sequence). The CDR3 spans 11 residues. The chain employs TRBV7-9 and TRBJ2-1; 7 nucleotides match TRBD2. The sequenced sample was T cells isolated from PBMCs. The sequence derives from a human donor in good health. The chain's CDR3 is CASTLGDYRFF. The DNA for the CDR3 is TGTGCCAGCACCTTAGGGGACTATCGCTTCTTC.